Listed here are 27 T cell receptor beta chains from one sample, sequenced in a study of OX40 agonist ivuxolimab in advanced cancers. The repertoire was sequenced with immunoSEQ multiplex PCR; TCRdb's copy has only in-frame clones and lacks some. The sample carries some 77,000 clones, about 90% recorded once. This specimen was CD4+ or CD8+ T cells sorted from blood, taken in a trial of the OX40 agonist ivuxolimab. These TCRs come from an adult with an advanced solid tumor such as melanoma, head and neck, liver or kidney cancer.

The genes are TRBV7-2 and TRBJ2-5; a possible D gene is TRBD1 (5 bases). The V gene's germline CDR1 is SGHTA and CDR2 FQGNSA. The CDR3 is 15 amino acids. Deletions cut 2 bases from V and 1 base from J, with 11 bases between. This CDR3 is CASSLQRQIQETQYF. The CDR3, as DNA: TGTGCCAGCAGCTTACAGCGACAGATCCAAGAGACCCAGTACTTC.

This clone turned up a few times. V gene TRBV6-4 combines with J gene TRBJ2-7; TRBD1 might be the D (6 bases). V lost 2 bases and J 12 bases, leaving 17 bases between the germline ends. The CDR3 consists of 13 residues. Germline lookup yields CDR1 MRHNA and CDR2 SNTAGT. CDR3 DNA: TGTGCCAGCAGTGACGCGGACCGGGACACTACGTACTTC. This sequence encodes CASSDADRDTTYF.

V gene TRBV29-1 combines with J gene TRBJ2-3, with TRBD2 as a possible D gene (5 bases). This CDR3 spans 13 amino acids. The germline gives CDR1 SQVTM, CDR2 ANQGSEA. The V and J ends lost 4 bases and 5 bases respectively, with 13 bases between them. CDR3 residues: CSVGMASGDTQYF. The CDR3 DNA follows: TGCAGCGTTGGGATGGCCAGCGGAGATACGCAGTATTTT.

This clone came up once. The V gene is TRBV10-3, the J gene TRBJ1-2; perhaps TRBD1 as D (5 bases). Germline lookup yields CDR1 ENHRY and CDR2 SYGVKD. This CDR3 has 11 amino acids. Trimming left V 3 bases short and J 8 bases short, with 7 bases between. This chain's CDR3 is CAISDGAGYTF. CDR3 DNA: TGTGCCATCAGTGACGGGGCCGGCTACACCTTC.

The genes are TRBV7-2 and TRBJ2-1; D possibly corresponds to TRBD2 (6 bases). V lost 5 bases to trimming and J lost 8 bases, with 19 bases between them. This CDR3 has 15 amino acids. Germline V gene data show CDR1 as SGHTA and CDR2 as FQGNSA. DNA of the CDR3: TGTGCCAGCAGCAAACTCGGGCCTCGGAGGGATGAGCAGTTCTTC. The encoded protein is CASSKLGPRRDEQFF. Based on the CDR3 plus reference TRBV7-2 and TRBJ2-1, the full variable domain is GAGVSQSPSNKVTEKGKDVELRCDPISGHTALYWYRQSLGQGLEFLIYFQGNSAPDKSGLPSDRFSAERTGGSVSTLTIQRTQQEDSAVYLCASSKLGPRRDEQFFGPGTRLTVL.

The chain couples TRBV18 to TRBJ2-7, with D perhaps matching TRBD1 (6 bases). CDR1 and CDR2 from the germline V gene are KGHSH and LQKENI. The CDR3 totals 12 residues. Trimming took 0 bases from V and 8 from J, leaving 8 bases between them. For the CDR3, the DNA is TGTGCCAGCTCACCACCGGACAGCCAGCAGTACTTC. Translation: CASSPPDSQQYF.

The rearrangement joins TRBV11-2 to TRBJ1-2; 7 nucleotides line up with TRBD1. V lost 4 bases and J lost 0; bases outside the gene matches: 8. From germline, CDR1 is SGHAT and CDR2 FQNNGV. CDR3 length equals 16 residues. The CDR3 here is CASSYRDSPANYGYTF. CDR3 nucleotides: TGTGCCAGCAGCTATCGGGACAGCCCAGCTAACTATGGCTACACCTTC.

Only one count was recorded for this clone. The chain has TRBV18 and TRBJ2-4, with 8 bases lining up with TRBD1. Trimming at V came to 2 bases and at J to 1 base, leaving 10 bases not matched to a gene. Germline V gene sequence: CDR1 KGHSH, CDR2 LQKENI. There are 18 residues in the CDR3. The CDR3 region is CASSPVGQGVGAKNIQYF. In nucleotides, the CDR3 is TGTGCCAGCTCACCAGTTGGACAGGGTGTTGGGGCCAAAAACATTCAGTACTTC. The whole variable domain, filled in from reference TRBV18 and TRBJ2-4, reads NAGVMQNPRHLVRRRGQEARLRCSPMKGHSHVYWYRQLPEEGLKFMVYLQKENIIDESGMPKERFSAEFPKEGPSILRIQQVVRGDSAAYFCASSPVGQGVGAKNIQYFGAGTRLSVL.

The V gene is TRBV4-2, the J gene TRBJ2-1; TRBD1 or TRBD2 may be the D gene (5 bases each). Germline V gene sequence: CDR1 LGHNA, CDR2 YNFKEQ. This CDR3 region has 17 residues. V was clipped by 1 base and J by 0 bases, with 13 bases between them. The CDR3 DNA sequence: TGTGCCAGCAGCCAAGTTGGGGGTCCAAGCTCCTACAATGAGCAGTTCTTC. Encoded protein: CASSQVGGPSSYNEQFF.

The chain employs TRBV5-4 and TRBJ1-4; D ambiguous. Germline-derived CDR1 and CDR2 are SGHNT and YYREEE (reference sequence). Trimming stripped 0 bases from V and 7 bases from J, with 10 bases between. CDR3 length: 14 amino acids. The CDR3 nucleotides read TGTGCCAGCAGCTTGGGGGGTATAGCTGAAAAACTGTTTTTT. Amino acid sequence: CASSLGGIAEKLFF.

The table lists this clone with a few counts. This rearrangement joins TRBV5-1 to TRBJ1-1, with TRBD1 identical over 8 bases. This CDR3 has 15 amino acids. Unmatched junction bases numbered 11, after V lost 4 bases and J lost 6 bases. CDR1 and CDR2 (germline): SGHRS, YFSETQ. DNA of the CDR3: TGCGCCAGCAGCATCCTCGGACAGGGTCGGGCTGAAGCTTTCTTT. Translating gives CASSILGQGRAEAFF.

V gene TRBV6-6 combines with J gene TRBJ1-4; 7 bases align to TRBD1. Germline V gene data show CDR1 as MNHNY and CDR2 as SVGAGI (reference sequence). Trimming took 5 bases from V and 5 from J; bases not matched to a gene: 5. The CDR3 covers 14 residues. For the CDR3, the DNA is TGTGCCAGCAGTGTGGGACAGATCAATGAAAAACTGTTTTTT. Translated, it gives CASSVGQINEKLFF.

This chain joins TRBV18 and TRBJ2-2; D remains ambiguous. The V end lost 3 bases, the J end lost 0 bases, and 8 bases lay between the germline ends. The germline CDR1 and CDR2 sequences are KGHSH and LQKENI. The CDR3 runs 15 residues. CDR3 loop: CASSPGVSNTGELFF. CDR3 coding DNA: TGTGCCAGCTCACCTGGTGTTTCGAACACCGGGGAGCTGTTTTTT. Filled out from reference TRBV18 and TRBJ2-2, the complete variable domain reads NAGVMQNPRHLVRRRGQEARLRCSPMKGHSHVYWYRQLPEEGLKFMVYLQKENIIDESGMPKERFSAEFPKEGPSILRIQQVVRGDSAAYFCASSPGVSNTGELFFGEGSRLTVL.

The chain employs TRBV4-3 and TRBJ2-5; D not certain. CDR3 length equals 14 residues. The V gene lost 1 base and the J gene lost 4 bases, with 10 bases spanning the gap. Germline CDR1 and CDR2: LGHNA and YSLEER. This chain's CDR3 is CASSQAGSSETQYF. The DNA of the CDR3 is TGCGCCAGCAGCCAAGCTGGTTCCTCAGAGACCCAGTACTTC.

The chain recombines TRBV7-8 with TRBJ2-5; 7 nucleotides align to TRBD2. From germline, CDR1 is SGHVS and CDR2 FQNEAQ. The ends lost 4 bases at V and 4 bases at J; junction bases unmatched: 12. The CDR3 extends over 16 amino acids. The CDR3 region is CASSYGTPGGGETQYF. CDR3 nucleotide sequence: TGTGCCAGCAGCTACGGGACGCCGGGGGGAGGAGAGACCCAGTACTTC.

J is TRBJ2-1 and V is TRBV6-1; 11 nucleotides line up with TRBD1. The germline V gene encodes CDR1 MNHNS and CDR2 SASEGT. The CDR3 runs to 18 residues. The V segment lost 1 base and the J segment 7 bases; nucleotides outside the gene matches: 12. This CDR3 reads CASSEDPAGQGVENEQFF. The CDR3 bases are TGTGCCAGCAGTGAAGACCCGGCGGGACAGGGGGTCGAGAATGAGCAGTTCTTC.

The chain recombines TRBV18 with TRBJ1-6; the D is unclear. The CDR3 totals 15 residues. V was clipped by 5 bases and J by 12 bases, with 20 bases between them. The germline V gene encodes CDR1 KGHSH and CDR2 LQKENI. CDR3: CASSAGMDSTRPLHF. The DNA for the CDR3 is TGTGCCAGCTCAGCGGGTATGGACTCCACCAGACCCCTCCACTTT.

The chain employs TRBV5-4 and TRBJ2-7, with 8 bases aligning to TRBD2. Germline loops: CDR1 SGHNT, CDR2 YYREEE (reference sequence). The CDR3 totals 15 residues. The V segment lost 4 bases and the J segment 5 bases; nucleotides outside the gene matches: 11. The CDR3: CASSPTGLVTNEQYF. For the CDR3, the DNA is TGTGCCAGCAGCCCTACGGGACTAGTGACTAACGAGCAGTACTTC.

The chain joins TRBV4-1 to TRBJ2-2; 10 bases are a match to TRBD2. V was clipped by 1 base and J by 4 bases; unmatched bases: 12. The germline gives CDR1 MGHRA, CDR2 YSYEKL. The CDR3 spans 19 residues. The CDR3: CASSQAYSGRRNGTGELFF. As DNA, the CDR3 is TGCGCCAGCAGCCAAGCCTATAGCGGGAGGAGAAATGGCACCGGGGAGCTGTTTTTT.

V and J are TRBV6-6 and TRBJ1-2; TRBD1 might be the D (5 bases). The CDR3 totals 16 residues. V was clipped by 2 bases and J by 3 bases, with 16 bases between them. Germline V lookup: CDR1 MNHNY, CDR2 SVGAGI (reference sequence). The CDR3 sequence is CASSYPTQGDDYGYTF. The DNA for the CDR3 is TGTGCCAGCAGTTACCCGACTCAGGGAGACGACTATGGCTACACCTTC.

The chain links TRBV5-4 to TRBJ1-1; 7 bases fit TRBD1. The CDR3 totals 15 residues. Germline assignment: CDR1 SGHNT and CDR2 YYREEE (reference sequence). Unmatched junction bases numbered 7, after V lost 0 bases and J lost 5 bases. CDR3 bases: TGTGCCAGCAGCTTGGCCGCTCAGGGGGGAACTGAAGCTTTCTTT. It translates to CASSLAAQGGTEAFF.

The V call is TRBV11-3, the J call TRBJ2-7, with 7 bases lining up with TRBD2. V lost 3 bases, J lost 2 bases, and 7 bases stayed unmatched. This CDR3 has 15 amino acids. Germline CDR1 is SGHNT and CDR2 is YENEEA. In DNA, the CDR3 is TGTGCCAGCAGCTTGTGGCTAGCGGATGCCTACGAGCAGTACTTC. Amino acids: CASSLWLADAYEQYF.

This chain uses TRBV4-1 with TRBJ1-1, with D possibly TRBD1 on 5 matching bases. The CDR3 sequence is 12 residues long. The germline V gene has CDR1 MGHRA and CDR2 YSYEKL. V was clipped by 5 bases and J by 12 bases, with 16 bases between them. CDR3 amino acids: CASSGPGTRTFF. The DNA for the CDR3 is TGCGCCAGCAGCGGACCGGGGACGAGAACTTTCTTT.

The V gene is TRBV7-9, the J gene TRBJ2-1; 11 bases are a match to TRBD2. The ends lost 7 bases at V and 4 bases at J; junction bases unmatched: 6. The CDR3 covers 15 residues. Germline-derived CDR1 and CDR2 are SEHNR and FQNEAQ (reference sequence). Written as DNA, the CDR3 is TGTGCCAGCATCCGTAGCGGGAGGGTTTACAATGAGCAGTTCTTC. This translates into CASIRSGRVYNEQFF.

The table lists this clone with a few counts. The chain carries TRBV29-1 and TRBJ1-1, with D unresolved. Germline assignment: CDR1 SQVTM and CDR2 ANQGSEA. The CDR3 loop spans 10 amino acids. Trimming pared 8 bases from V and 3 bases from J, leaving 7 bases between. The DNA of the CDR3 is TGCAGCTCCGGGCACACTGAAGCTTTCTTT. Encoded protein: CSSGHTEAFF.

The chain employs TRBV18 and TRBJ2-2; D perhaps matches TRBD2 (6 bases). V was shortened by 8 bases and J by 0 bases, with 13 bases between the two germline ends. Germline lookup yields CDR1 KGHSH and CDR2 LQKENI. This CDR3 contains 15 residues. The CDR3 DNA follows: TGTGCCAGCCAACGGGAGTCCGCGAACACCGGGGAGCTGTTTTTT. Protein: CASQRESANTGELFF.

In its sample, this clone was seen a few times. V gene TRBV27 combines with J gene TRBJ2-7; D perhaps matches TRBD1 (6 bases). Germline CDR1 and CDR2: MNHEY and SMNVEV (reference sequence). The CDR3 contains 12 residues. Trimming pared 1 base from V and 7 bases from J, leaving 8 bases between. CDR3: CASSLWGREQYF. For the CDR3, the DNA is TGTGCCAGCAGTTTATGGGGGCGGGAGCAGTACTTC.